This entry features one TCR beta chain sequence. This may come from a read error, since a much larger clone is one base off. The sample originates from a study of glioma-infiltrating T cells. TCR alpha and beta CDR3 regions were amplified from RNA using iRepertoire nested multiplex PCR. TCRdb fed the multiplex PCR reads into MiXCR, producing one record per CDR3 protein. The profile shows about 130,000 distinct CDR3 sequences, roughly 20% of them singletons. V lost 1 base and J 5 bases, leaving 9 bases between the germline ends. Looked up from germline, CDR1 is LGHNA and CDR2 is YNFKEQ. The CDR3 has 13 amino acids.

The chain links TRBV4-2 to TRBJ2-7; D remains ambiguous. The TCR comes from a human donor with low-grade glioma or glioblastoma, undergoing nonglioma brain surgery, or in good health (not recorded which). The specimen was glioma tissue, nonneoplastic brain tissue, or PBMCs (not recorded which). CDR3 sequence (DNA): TGTGCCAGCAGCCAAGCCTTGACCCACGAGCAGTACTTC. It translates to CASSQALTHEQYF.